The table lists the clone carrying this T cell receptor (beta chain) with a count of one. The source of the sample is a study of blood T cell repertoires in COVID-19. Across the whole study: Material from acute and convalescent COVID-19 was sourced from the United States, Italy and Spain. The analysed material was cDNA or gDNA that came from T cells, B-cell-depleted T cells, or PBMCs.

CDR3 length: 15 amino acids. The germline V gene has CDR1 SGHTA and CDR2 FQGTGA. J lost 6 bases, V lost 3 bases, and 9 bases had no gene match. How the authors handled the data: The authors estimated nucleated cell counts from reference gene primer amplification. Profiling relied on immunoSEQ multiplex PCR, and the TCRdb table lists in-frame clones only, not all of them. Clone size and the V and J calls come from that table; the DNA yielded D and trimming. The table records 100,000 to 150,000 clones, 82% of them present only once. The chain employs TRBV7-3 and TRBJ1-1, with 8 positions matching TRBD1. The TCR sequence derives from a woman in her sixties or seventies with acute or convalescent COVID-19. Material for sequencing was peripheral blood. For the CDR3, the DNA is TGTGCCAGCAGCTTTCTACAGGGGGGGAAACCTGAAGCTTTCTTT. Amino acid sequence: CASSFLQGGKPEAFF.